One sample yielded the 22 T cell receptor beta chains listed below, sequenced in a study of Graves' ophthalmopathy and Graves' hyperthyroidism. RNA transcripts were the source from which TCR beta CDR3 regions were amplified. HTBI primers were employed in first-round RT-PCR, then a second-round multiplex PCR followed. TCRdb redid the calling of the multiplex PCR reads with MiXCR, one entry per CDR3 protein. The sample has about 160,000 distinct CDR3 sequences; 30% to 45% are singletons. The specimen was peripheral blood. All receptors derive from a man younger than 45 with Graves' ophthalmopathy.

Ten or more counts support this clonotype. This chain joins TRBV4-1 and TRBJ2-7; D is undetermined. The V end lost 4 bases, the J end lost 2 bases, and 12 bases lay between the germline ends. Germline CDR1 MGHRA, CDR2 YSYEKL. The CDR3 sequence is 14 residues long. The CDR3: CASSLIDFPYEQYF. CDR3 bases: TGCGCCAGCAGCCTAATAGACTTCCCCTACGAGCAGTACTTC.

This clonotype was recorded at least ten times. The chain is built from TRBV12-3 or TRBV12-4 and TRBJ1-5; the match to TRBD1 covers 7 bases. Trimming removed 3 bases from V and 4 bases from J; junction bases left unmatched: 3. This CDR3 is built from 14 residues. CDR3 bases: TGTGCCAGCAGTTTCACGGGACAGAATCAGCCCCAGCATTTT. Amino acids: CASSFTGQNQPQHF.

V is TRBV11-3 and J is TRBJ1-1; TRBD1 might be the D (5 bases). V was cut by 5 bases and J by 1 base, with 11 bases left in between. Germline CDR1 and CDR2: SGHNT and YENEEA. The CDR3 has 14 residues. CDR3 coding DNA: TGTGCCAGCAGCCCCAGACAGACGAACACTGAAGCTTTCTTT. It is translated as CASSPRQTNTEAFF. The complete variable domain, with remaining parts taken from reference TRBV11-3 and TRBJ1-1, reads EAGVVQSPRYKIIEKKQPVAFWCNPISGHNTLYWYLQNLGQGPELLIRYENEEAVDDSQLPKDRFSAERLKGVDSTLKIQPAELGDSAVYLCASSPRQTNTEAFFGQGTRLTVV.

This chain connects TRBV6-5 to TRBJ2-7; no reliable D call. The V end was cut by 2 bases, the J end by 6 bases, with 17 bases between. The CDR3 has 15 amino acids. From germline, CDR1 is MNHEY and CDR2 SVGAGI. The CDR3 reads CASSYDGFGLGEQYF. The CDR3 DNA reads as TGTGCCAGCAGTTACGATGGGTTTGGGTTAGGCGAGCAGTACTTC.

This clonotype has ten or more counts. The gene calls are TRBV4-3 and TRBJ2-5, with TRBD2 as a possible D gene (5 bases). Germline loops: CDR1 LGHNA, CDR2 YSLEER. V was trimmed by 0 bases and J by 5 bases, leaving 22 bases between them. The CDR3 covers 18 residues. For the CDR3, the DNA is TGCGCCAGCAGCCAAGACCTCTTAGCCGGAGGCCAAGGGGAGACCCAGTACTTC. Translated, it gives CASSQDLLAGGQGETQYF.

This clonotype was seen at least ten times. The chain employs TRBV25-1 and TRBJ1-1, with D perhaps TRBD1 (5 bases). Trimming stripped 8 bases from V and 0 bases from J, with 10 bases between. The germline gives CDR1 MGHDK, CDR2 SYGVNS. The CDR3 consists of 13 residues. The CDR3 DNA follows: TGTGCCAGCGCAGGGCGGATGAACACTGAAGCTTTCTTT. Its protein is CASAGRMNTEAFF. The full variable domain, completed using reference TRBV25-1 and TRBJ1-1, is EADIYQTPRYLVIGTGKKITLECSQTMGHDKMYWYQQDPGMELHLIHYSYGVNSTEKGDLSSESTVSRIRTEHFPLTLESARPSHTSQYLCASAGRMNTEAFFGQGTRLTVV.

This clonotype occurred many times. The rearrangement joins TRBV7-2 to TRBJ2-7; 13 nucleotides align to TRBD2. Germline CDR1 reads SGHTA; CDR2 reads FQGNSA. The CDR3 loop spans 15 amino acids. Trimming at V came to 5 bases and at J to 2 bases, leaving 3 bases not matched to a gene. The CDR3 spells CASSQGLAGAYEQYF. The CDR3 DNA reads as TGTGCCAGCAGCCAAGGACTAGCGGGAGCCTACGAGCAGTACTTC.

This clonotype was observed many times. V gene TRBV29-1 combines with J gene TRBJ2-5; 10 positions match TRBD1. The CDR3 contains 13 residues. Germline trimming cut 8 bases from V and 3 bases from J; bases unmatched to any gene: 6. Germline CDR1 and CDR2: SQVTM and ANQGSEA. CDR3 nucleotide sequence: TGCAGCTGCGAGACAGGGGGCGAAGAGACCCAGTACTTC. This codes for CSCETGGEETQYF. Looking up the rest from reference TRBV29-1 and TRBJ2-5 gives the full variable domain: SAVISQKPSRDICQRGTSLTIQCQVDSQVTMMFWYRQQPGQSLTLIATANQGSEATYESGFVIDKFPISRPNLTFSTLTVSNMSPEDSSIYLCSCETGGEETQYFGPGTRLLVL.

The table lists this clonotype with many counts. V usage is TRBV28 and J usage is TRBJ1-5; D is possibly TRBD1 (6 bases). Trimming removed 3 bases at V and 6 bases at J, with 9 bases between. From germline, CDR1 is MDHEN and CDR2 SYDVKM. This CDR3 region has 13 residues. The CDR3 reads CASSFQGFQPQHF. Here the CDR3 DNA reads TGTGCCAGCAGTTTCCAGGGGTTTCAGCCCCAGCATTTT.

The CDR3 nucleotides are TGTGCCAGCAGCCACTTGAAGACTGGAGAGAACACTGAAGCTTTCTTT. Its translation is CASSHLKTGENTEAFF. This sequence joins TRBV6-1 and TRBJ1-1, with D unresolved. V was shortened by 6 bases and J by 1 base, with 18 bases between the two germline ends. The CDR3 is 16 residues long. CDR1 and CDR2 from the germline V gene are MNHNS and SASEGT.

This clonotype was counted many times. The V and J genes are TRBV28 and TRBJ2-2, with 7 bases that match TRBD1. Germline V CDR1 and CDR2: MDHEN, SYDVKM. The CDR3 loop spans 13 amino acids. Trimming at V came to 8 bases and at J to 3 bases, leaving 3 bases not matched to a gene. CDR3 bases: TGTGCCAGCCGGGACAGCTACACCGGGGAGCTGTTTTTT. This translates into CASRDSYTGELFF.

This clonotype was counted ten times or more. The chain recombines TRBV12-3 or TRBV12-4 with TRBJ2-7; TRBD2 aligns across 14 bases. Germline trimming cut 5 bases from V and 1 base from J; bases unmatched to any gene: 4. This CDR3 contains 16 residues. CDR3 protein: CASSNRLAGGSYEQYF. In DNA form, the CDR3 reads TGTGCCAGCAGTAACCGACTAGCGGGAGGGTCCTACGAGCAGTACTTC.

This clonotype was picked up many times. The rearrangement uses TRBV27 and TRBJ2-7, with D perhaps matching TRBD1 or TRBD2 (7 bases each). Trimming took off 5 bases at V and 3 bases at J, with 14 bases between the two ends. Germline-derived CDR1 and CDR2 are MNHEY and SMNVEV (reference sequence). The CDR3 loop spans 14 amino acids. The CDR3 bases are TGTGCCAGCAGTCCGCGGGGGACAGACTACGAGCAGTACTTC. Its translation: CASSPRGTDYEQYF.

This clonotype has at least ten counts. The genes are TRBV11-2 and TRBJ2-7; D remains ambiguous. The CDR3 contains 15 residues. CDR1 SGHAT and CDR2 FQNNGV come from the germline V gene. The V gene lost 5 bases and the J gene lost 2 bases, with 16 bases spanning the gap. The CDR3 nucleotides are TGTGCCAGCAGCAGGCTTGCGGATGGAACCTACGAGCAGTACTTC. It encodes CASSRLADGTYEQYF.

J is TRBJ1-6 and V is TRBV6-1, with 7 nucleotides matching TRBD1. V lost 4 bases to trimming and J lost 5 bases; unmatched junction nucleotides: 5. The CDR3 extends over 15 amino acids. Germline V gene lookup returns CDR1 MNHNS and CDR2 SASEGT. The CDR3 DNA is TGTGCCAGCAGTGCCAGGGGGACAGATAATTCACCCCTCCACTTT. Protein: CASSARGTDNSPLHF.

The CDR3 sequence is CASAGTRDTEAFF. As DNA, the CDR3 is TGTGCCAGCGCTGGGACGCGGGACACTGAAGCTTTCTTT. V and J are TRBV7-6 and TRBJ1-1; a possible D gene is TRBD1 (5 bases). The ends were cut back, 8 bases at V and 3 bases at J, with 13 bases in the middle. This CDR3 is built from 13 residues. Germline-derived CDR1 and CDR2 are SGHVS and FNYEAQ. Variable domain in full (rest from reference TRBV7-6 and TRBJ1-1): GAGVSQSPRYKVTKRGQDVALRCDPISGHVSLYWYRQALGQGPEFLTYFNYEAQQDKSGLPNDRFSAERPEGSISTLTIQRTEQRDSAMYRCASAGTRDTEAFFGQGTRLTVV.

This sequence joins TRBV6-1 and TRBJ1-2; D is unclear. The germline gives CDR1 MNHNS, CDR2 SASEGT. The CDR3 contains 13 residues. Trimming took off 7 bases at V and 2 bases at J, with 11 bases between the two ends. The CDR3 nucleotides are TGTGCCAGCAAGGCACAGCTCAACTATGGCTACACCTTC. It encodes CASKAQLNYGYTF.

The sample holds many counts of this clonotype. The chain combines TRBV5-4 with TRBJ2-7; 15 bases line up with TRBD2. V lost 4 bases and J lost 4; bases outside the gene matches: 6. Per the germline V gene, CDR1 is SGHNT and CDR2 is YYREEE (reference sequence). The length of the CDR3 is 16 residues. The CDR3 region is CASSPGLAGGKYEQYF. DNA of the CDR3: TGTGCCAGCAGCCCCGGACTAGCGGGAGGGAAATACGAGCAGTACTTC.

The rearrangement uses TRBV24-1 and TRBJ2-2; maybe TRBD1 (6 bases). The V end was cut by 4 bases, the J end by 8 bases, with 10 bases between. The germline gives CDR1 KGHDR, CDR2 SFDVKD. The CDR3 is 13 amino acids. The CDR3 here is CATSENRVGELFF. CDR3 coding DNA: TGTGCCACCAGTGAGAACAGGGTAGGGGAGCTGTTTTTT.

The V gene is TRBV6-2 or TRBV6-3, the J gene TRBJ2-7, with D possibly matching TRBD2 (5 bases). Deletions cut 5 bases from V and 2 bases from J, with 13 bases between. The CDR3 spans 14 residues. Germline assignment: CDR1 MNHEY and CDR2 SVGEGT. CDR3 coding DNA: TGTGCCAGCAGTACAACCGGGGTCACCTACGAGCAGTACTTC. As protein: CASSTTGVTYEQYF.

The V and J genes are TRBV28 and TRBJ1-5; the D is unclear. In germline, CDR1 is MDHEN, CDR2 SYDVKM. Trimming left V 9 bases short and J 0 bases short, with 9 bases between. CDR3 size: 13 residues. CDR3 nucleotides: TGTGCCAGTAGTCGGGATAGCAATCAGCCCCAGCATTTT. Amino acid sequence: CASSRDSNQPQHF. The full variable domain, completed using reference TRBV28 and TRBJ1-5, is DVKVTQSSRYLVKRTGEKVFLECVQDMDHENMFWYRQDPGLGLRLIYFSYDVKMKEKGDIPEGYSVSREKKERFSLILESASTNQTSMYLCASSRDSNQPQHFGDGTRLSIL.

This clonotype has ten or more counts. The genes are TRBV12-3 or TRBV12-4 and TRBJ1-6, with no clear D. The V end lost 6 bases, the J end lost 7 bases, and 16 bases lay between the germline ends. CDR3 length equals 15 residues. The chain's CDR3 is CASSPSGSRNSPLHF. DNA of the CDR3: TGTGCCAGCAGCCCCTCAGGTTCGCGAAATTCACCCCTCCACTTT.